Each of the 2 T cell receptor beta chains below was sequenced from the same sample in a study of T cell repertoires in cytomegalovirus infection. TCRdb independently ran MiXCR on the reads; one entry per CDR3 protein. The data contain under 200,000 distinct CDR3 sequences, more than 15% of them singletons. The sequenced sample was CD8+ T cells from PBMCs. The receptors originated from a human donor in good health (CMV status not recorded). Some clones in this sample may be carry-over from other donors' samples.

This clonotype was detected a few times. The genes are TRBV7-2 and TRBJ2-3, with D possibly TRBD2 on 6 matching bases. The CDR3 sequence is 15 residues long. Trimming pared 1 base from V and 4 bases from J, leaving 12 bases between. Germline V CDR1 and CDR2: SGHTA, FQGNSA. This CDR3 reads CASSLGGMEADTQYF. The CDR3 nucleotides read TGTGCCAGCAGCTTAGGCGGGATGGAGGCAGATACGCAGTATTTT.

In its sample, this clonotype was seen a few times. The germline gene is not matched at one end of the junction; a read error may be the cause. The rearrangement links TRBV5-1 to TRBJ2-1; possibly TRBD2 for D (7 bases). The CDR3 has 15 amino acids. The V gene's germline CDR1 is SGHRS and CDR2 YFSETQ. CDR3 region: CASRLGGPGYNEQFF. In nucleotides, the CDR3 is TGCGCCAGCAGGTTGGGGGGGCCGGGGTACAATGAGCAGTTCTTC.